The present TCR beta chain was sequenced within a study of blood T cell repertoires in COVID-19. Study background: Material from acute and convalescent COVID-19 was sourced from the United States, Italy and Spain. Sample material is recorded as cDNA or gDNA derived from T cells, B-cell-depleted T cells, or PBMCs.

The CDR3 totals 15 residues. Deletions cut 10 bases from V and 5 bases from J, with 21 bases between. Germline-derived CDR1 and CDR2 are SGHNT and YYREEE (reference sequence). In the source study's methods: How many nucleated cells were present was estimated from reference gene primer amplification. Sequencing used immunoSEQ multiplex PCR; TCRdb keeps in-frame clones, though not all of them. Clonal size and the V and J genes are those of that table, whereas D and trimming came from the DNA. The sample lists 25,000 to 30,000 clones, approximately 80% occurring once. Source material: peripheral blood. The TCR comes from a woman in her seventies with acute or convalescent COVID-19. This chain joins TRBV5-4 and TRBJ2-2; perhaps TRBD1 as D (6 bases). The DNA for the CDR3 is TGTGCCTTTGGGGGCCTCATTTCGAGGACCGGGGAGCTGTTTTTT. It is translated as CAFGGLISRTGELFF.